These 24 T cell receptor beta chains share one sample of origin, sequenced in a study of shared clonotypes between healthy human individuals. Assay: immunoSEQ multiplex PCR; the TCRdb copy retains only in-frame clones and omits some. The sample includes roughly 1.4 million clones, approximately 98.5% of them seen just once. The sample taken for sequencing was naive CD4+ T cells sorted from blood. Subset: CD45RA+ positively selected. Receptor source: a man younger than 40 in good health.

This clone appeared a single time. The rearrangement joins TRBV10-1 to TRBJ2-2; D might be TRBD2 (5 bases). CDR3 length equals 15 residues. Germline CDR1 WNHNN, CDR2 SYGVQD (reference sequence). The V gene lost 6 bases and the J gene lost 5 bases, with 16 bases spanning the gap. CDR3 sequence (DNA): TGCGCCAGCAGCCCGGAGGCTGTGGGAACCGGGGAGCTGTTTTTT. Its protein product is CASSPEAVGTGELFF.

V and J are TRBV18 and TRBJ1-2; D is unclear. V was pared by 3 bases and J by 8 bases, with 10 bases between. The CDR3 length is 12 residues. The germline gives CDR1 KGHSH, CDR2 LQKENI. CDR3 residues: CASSPLVGGYTF. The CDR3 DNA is TGTGCCAGCTCACCTCTTGTTGGGGGCTACACCTTC.

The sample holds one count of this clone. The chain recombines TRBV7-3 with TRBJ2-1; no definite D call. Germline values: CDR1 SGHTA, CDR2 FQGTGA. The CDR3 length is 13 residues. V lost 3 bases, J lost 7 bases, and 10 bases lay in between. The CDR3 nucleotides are TGTGCCAGCAGCTTCGCGCCCTGGAATGAGCAGTTCTTC. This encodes CASSFAPWNEQFF.

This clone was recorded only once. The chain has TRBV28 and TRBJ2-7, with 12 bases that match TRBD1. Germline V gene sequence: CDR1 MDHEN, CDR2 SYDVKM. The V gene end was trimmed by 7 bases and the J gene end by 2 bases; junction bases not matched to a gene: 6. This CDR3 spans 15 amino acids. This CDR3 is CASKEGQGAPYEQYF. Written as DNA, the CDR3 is TGTGCCAGCAAGGAGGGACAGGGGGCCCCCTACGAGCAGTACTTC.

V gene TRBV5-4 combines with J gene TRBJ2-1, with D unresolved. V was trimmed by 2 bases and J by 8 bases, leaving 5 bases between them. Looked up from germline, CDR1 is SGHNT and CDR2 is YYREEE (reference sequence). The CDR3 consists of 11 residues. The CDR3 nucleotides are TGTGCCAGCAGCTTAGGGTATGAGCAGTTCTTC. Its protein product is CASSLGYEQFF.

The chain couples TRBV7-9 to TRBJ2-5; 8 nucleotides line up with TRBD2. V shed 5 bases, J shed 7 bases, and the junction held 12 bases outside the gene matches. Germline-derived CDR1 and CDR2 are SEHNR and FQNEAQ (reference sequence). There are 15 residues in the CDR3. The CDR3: CASSMAGTRDGTQYF. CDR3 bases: TGTGCCAGCAGCATGGCCGGGACTAGGGACGGGACCCAGTACTTC. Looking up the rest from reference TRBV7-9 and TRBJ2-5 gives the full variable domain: DTGVSQNPRHKITKRGQNVTFRCDPISEHNRLYWYRQTLGQGPEFLTYFQNEAQLEKSRLLSDRFSAERPKGSFSTLEIQRTEQGDSAMYLCASSMAGTRDGTQYFGPGTRLLVL.

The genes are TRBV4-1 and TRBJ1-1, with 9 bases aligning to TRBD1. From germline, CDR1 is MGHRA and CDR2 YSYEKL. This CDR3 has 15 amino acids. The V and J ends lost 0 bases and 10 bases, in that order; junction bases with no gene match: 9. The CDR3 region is CASSQEDGQGRTAFF. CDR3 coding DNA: TGCGCCAGCAGCCAAGAGGATGGACAGGGGCGTACAGCTTTCTTT.

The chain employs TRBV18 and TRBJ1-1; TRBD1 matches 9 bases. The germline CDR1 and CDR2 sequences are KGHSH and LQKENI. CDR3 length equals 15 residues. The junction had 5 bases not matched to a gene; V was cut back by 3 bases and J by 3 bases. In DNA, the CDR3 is TGTGCCAGCTCACCCTACCGGGACAGGGACACTGAAGCTTTCTTT. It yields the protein CASSPYRDRDTEAFF.

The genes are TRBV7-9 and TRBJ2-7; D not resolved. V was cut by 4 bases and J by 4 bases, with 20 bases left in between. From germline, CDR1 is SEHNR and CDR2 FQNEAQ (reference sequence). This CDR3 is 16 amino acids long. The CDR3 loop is CASSSLARVERYEQYF. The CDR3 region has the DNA TGTGCCAGCAGCTCATTAGCTCGGGTGGAACGATACGAGCAGTACTTC.

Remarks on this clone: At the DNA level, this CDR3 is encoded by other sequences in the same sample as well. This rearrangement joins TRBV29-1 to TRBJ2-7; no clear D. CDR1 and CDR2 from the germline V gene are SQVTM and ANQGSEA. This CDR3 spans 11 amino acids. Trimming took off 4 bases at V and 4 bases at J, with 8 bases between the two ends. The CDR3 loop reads CSVVGAYEQYF. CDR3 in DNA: TGCAGCGTTGTCGGAGCATACGAGCAGTACTTC.

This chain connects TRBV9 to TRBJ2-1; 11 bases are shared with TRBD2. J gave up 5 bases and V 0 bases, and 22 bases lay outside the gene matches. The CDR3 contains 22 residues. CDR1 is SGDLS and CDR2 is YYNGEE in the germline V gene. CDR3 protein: CASSVATWVASGRSDKDNEQFF. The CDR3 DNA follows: TGTGCCAGCAGCGTAGCTACATGGGTTGCTAGCGGGAGGTCCGACAAAGACAATGAGCAGTTCTTC.

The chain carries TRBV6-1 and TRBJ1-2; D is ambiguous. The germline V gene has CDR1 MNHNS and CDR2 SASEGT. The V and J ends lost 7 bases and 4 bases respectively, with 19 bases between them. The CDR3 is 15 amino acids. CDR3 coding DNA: TGTGCCAGCACCAACCCGCCAGGCGCGATCTATGGCTACACCTTC. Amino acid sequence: CASTNPPGAIYGYTF.

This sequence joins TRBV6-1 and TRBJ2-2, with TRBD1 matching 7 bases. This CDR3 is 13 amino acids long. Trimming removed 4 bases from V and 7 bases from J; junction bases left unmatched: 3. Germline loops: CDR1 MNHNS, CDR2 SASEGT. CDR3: CASSGGGIGELFF. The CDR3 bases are TGTGCCAGCAGTGGAGGGGGCATCGGGGAGCTGTTTTTT.

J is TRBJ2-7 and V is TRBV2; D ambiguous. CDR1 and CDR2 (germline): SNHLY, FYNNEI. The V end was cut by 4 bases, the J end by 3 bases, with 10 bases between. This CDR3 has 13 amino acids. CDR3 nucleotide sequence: TGTGCCAGCAGTGGCGTCGGCTTCTACGAGCAGTACTTC. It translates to CASSGVGFYEQYF.

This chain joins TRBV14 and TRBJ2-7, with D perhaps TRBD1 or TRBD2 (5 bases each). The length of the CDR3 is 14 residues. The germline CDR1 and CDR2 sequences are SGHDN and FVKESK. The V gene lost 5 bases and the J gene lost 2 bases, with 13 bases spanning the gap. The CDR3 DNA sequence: TGTGCCAGCAGCATCGGGACGTATCCCTACGAGCAGTACTTC. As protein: CASSIGTYPYEQYF. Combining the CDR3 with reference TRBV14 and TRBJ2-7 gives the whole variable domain EAGVTQFPSHSVIEKGQTVTLRCDPISGHDNLYWYRRVMGKEIKFLLHFVKESKQDESGMPNNRFLAERTGGTYSTLKVQPAELEDSGVYFCASSIGTYPYEQYFGPGTRLTVT.

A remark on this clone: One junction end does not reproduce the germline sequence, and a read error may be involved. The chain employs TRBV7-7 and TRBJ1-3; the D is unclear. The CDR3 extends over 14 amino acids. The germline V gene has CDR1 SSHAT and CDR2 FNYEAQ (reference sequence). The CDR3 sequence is CASSPDSSGNTIYF. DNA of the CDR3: TGTGCTAGCAGTCCGGACTCCTCGGGAAACACCATATATTTT.

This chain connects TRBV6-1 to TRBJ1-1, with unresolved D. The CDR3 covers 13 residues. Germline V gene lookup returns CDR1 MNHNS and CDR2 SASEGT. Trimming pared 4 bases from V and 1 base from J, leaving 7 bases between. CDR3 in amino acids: CASSVGSNTEAFF. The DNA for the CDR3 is TGTGCCAGCAGTGTGGGGTCGAACACTGAAGCTTTCTTT.

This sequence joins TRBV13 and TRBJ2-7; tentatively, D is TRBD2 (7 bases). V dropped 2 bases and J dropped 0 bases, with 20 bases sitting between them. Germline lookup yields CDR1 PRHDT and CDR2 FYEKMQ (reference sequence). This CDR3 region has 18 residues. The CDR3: CASSLRGGLLASSYEQYF. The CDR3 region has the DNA TGTGCCAGCAGCTTACGTGGGGGGCTACTAGCGAGCTCCTACGAGCAGTACTTC. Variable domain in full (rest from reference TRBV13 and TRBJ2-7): AAGVIQSPRHLIKEKRETATLKCYPIPRHDTVYWYQQGPGQDPQFLISFYEKMQSDKGSIPDRFSAQQFSDYHSELNMSSLELGDSALYFCASSLRGGLLASSYEQYFGPGTRLTVT.

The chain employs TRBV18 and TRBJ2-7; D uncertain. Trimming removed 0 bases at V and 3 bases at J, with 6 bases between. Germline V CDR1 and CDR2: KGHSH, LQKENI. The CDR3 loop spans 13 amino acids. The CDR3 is CASSPPYSYEQYF. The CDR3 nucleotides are TGTGCCAGCTCACCACCGTATAGCTACGAGCAGTACTTC. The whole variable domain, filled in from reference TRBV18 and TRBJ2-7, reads NAGVMQNPRHLVRRRGQEARLRCSPMKGHSHVYWYRQLPEEGLKFMVYLQKENIIDESGMPKERFSAEFPKEGPSILRIQQVVRGDSAAYFCASSPPYSYEQYFGPGTRLTVT.

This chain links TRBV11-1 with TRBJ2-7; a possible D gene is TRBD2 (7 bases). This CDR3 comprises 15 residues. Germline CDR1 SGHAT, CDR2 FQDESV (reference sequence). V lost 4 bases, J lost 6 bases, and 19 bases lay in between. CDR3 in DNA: TGTGCCAGCAGCTCCCCCCGGGGGGCCTTCCTCGAGCAGTACTTC. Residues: CASSSPRGAFLEQYF.

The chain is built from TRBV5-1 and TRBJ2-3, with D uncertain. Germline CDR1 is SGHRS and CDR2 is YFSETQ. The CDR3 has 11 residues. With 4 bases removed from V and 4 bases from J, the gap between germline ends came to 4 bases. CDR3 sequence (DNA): TGCGCCAGCAGCAAATCAGATACGCAGTATTTT. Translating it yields CASSKSDTQYF. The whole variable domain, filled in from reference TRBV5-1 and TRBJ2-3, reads KAGVTQTPRYLIKTRGQQVTLSCSPISGHRSVSWYQQTPGQGLQFLFEYFSETQRNKGNFPGRFSGRQFSNSRSEMNVSTLELGDSALYLCASSKSDTQYFGPGTRLTVL.

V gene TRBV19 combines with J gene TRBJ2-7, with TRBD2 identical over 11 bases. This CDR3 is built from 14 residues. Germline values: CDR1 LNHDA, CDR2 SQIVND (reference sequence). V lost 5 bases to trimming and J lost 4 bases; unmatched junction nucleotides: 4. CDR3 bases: TGTGCCAGTAGTCGGGCTAGCGGGGGGTACGAGCAGTACTTC. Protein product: CASSRASGGYEQYF.

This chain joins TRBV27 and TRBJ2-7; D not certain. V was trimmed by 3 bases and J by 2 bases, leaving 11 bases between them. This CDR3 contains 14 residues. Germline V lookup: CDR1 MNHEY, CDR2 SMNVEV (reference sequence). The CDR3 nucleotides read TGTGCCAGCAGTTTGGACCCCAACACCTACGAGCAGTACTTC. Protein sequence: CASSLDPNTYEQYF.

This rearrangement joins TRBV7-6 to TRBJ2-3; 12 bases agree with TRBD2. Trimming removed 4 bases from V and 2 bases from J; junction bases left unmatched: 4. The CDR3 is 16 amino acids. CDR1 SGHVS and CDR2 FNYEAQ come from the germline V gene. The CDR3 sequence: CASSSLAGGITDTQYF. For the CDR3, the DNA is TGTGCCAGCAGCTCCCTAGCGGGAGGGATCACAGATACGCAGTATTTT. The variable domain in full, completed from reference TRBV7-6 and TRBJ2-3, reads GAGVSQSPRYKVTKRGQDVALRCDPISGHVSLYWYRQALGQGPEFLTYFNYEAQQDKSGLPNDRFSAERPEGSISTLTIQRTEQRDSAMYRCASSSLAGGITDTQYFGPGTRLTVL.